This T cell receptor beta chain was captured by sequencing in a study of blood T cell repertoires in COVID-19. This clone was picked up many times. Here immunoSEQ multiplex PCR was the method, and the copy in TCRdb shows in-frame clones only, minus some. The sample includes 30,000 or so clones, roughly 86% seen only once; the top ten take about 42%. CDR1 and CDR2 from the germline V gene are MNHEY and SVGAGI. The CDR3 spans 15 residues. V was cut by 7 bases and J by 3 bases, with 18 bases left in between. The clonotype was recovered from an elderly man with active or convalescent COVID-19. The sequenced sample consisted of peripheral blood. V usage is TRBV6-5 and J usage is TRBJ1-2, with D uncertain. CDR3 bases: TGTGCCAGCACGCCAGGCCGGCAGGCTTACTATGGCTACACCTTC. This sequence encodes CASTPGRQAYYGYTF.